The following is a T cell receptor (beta chain) sequence with its context. Its matching antigen is unknown. Primers for the PCR totalled 60 Vbeta and 13 Jbeta. Repertoires were generated with immunoSEQ multiplex PCR, while TCRdb's copy carries only in-frame clones and drops some. The repertoire holds some 98,000 clones, over 70% seen once, with approximately 10% in the top ten. The data were taken from a study of cytomegalovirus exposure and HLA in healthy donors. Findings of the study overall: Presence/absence comparisons presumed near-even sequencing depth among donors.

Per the germline V gene, CDR1 is MDHEN and CDR2 is SYDVKM. The CDR3 has 15 amino acids. V lost 7 bases and J 2 bases, leaving 12 bases between the germline ends. This receptor was identified in a man aged 18 to 30 in good health and CMV-seropositive. Sequencing was carried out using PBMCs. The rearrangement uses TRBV28 and TRBJ1-6; D remains ambiguous. The CDR3, as DNA: TGTGCCAGCACCGCTACTATCGCCTATAATTCACCCCTCCACTTT. This gives the protein CASTATIAYNSPLHF.